This is a list of T cell receptor beta chains from one sample in a study of blood T cell repertoires in COVID-19. Produced via immunoSEQ multiplex PCR; TCRdb's table is partial and in-frame only. Among 290,000 or so clones listed, around 87% were seen once. Material for sequencing was peripheral blood. These receptors originate from a man between 65 and 85 years old with acute or convalescent COVID-19. The CDR3 runs from the conserved cysteine through the conserved F or W. The D gene is left open where the match is weak. Some rows mark clone size as missing; the rest say once, few, many or name a class of expanded clone.

DNA,CDR3,V,size,length,D,J
TGTGCCAGCAGTTCAACTAGCGCCCGAGTCACCGGGGAGCTGTTTTTT,CASSSTSARVTGELFF,TRBV6-5,NA,16,TRBD2,TRBJ2-2
TGCGCCAGCAGCCAAGACCGAAGTAGAGCGGGAGCCACCACAGATACGCAGTATTTT,CASSQDRSRAGATTDTQYF,TRBV4-3,NA,19,TRBD2,TRBJ2-3
TGTGCCAGCAGCCTAGACAGGGGAGGGTACTACGAGCAATACTTC,CASSLDRGGYYEQYF,TRBV11-2,once,15,NA,TRBJ2-7
TGTGCCAGCAGCCCAGGATCTAATTCACCCCTCCACTTT,CASSPGSNSPLHF,TRBV6-6,NA,13,NA,TRBJ1-6
TGTGCCAGCAGCTTAGTCAGTAATTCACCCCTCCACTTT,CASSLVSNSPLHF,TRBV11-2,NA,13,NA,TRBJ1-6
TGTGCCAGCAGTTACGGTCGGGGAAGCGGGAACACTGAAGCTTTCTTT,CASSYGRGSGNTEAFF,TRBV6-2/TRBV6-3,NA,16,NA,TRBJ1-1
TGTGCCAGTAGTATAGGGACAGGGCCCACTGAAGCTTTCTTT,CASSIGTGPTEAFF,TRBV19,NA,14,TRBD1,TRBJ1-1
TGTGCCAGCAGTTTCCAGAGTGGAGGCAATCAGCCCCAGCATTTT,CASSFQSGGNQPQHF,TRBV28,once,15,NA,TRBJ1-5
TGTGCCAGTAGTATAGAACCTCCGGAGCGCAATCAGCCCCAGCATTTT,CASSIEPPERNQPQHF,TRBV19,NA,16,NA,TRBJ1-5
TGTGCCAGCAGCTTAGGCCCGCGCAGGGTCACTGAAGCTTTCTTT,CASSLGPRRVTEAFF,TRBV13,NA,15,NA,TRBJ1-1
TGTGCCAGCAGTTCCAGGGTGCTCGGGAATGAGCAGTTCTTC,CASSSRVLGNEQFF,TRBV27,once,14,NA,TRBJ2-1
TGCGCCAGCAGCTGGAATCAGGGGGCTCAAACCGGGGAGCTGTTTTTT,CASSWNQGAQTGELFF,TRBV5-1,NA,16,TRBD1,TRBJ2-2
TGTGCCAGCAGGACTAGAGGTTTTGGCTACACCTTC,CASRTRGFGYTF,TRBV28,NA,12,NA,TRBJ1-2
TGCGCCAGCAGCCAAGGAGAAGGGGTGAACCTCAATCAGCCCCAGCATTTT,CASSQGEGVNLNQPQHF,TRBV4-1,NA,17,NA,TRBJ1-5
TGTGCCAGCAGTCGGGACAGTTTTAACTATGGCTACACCTTC,CASSRDSFNYGYTF,TRBV27,once,14,TRBD1,TRBJ1-2
TGCGCCAGCAGCCAAGAAACAGGGGGAGTAGGACCCCTCCACTTT,CASSQETGGVGPLHF,TRBV4-1,NA,15,TRBD1,TRBJ1-6
TGTGCCAGCAGCTTAGCCGGGACAGGGGGCACTGAAGCTTTCTTT,CASSLAGTGGTEAFF,TRBV7-2,NA,15,TRBD1,TRBJ1-1
TGCGCCAGCAGCAAGAGGACAGGGGAAATTTCTGAAGCTTTCTTT,CASSKRTGEISEAFF,TRBV5-1,NA,15,TRBD1,TRBJ1-1
TGTGCCTCTCGACCGGGACAGGGGGGAGATACGCAGTATTTT,CASRPGQGGDTQYF,TRBV6-5,NA,14,TRBD1,TRBJ2-3
TGCAGCGTAGGCGAGGGACAGCCGAAGGAGACCCAGTACTTC,CSVGEGQPKETQYF,TRBV29-1,NA,14,TRBD1,TRBJ2-5
TGTGCCAGCGGGACAGGGGGCGTTCAGCCCCAGCATTTT,CASGTGGVQPQHF,TRBV27,NA,13,TRBD1,TRBJ1-5
TGTGCCACCAGTCCCCGACAGGCAGATAATCAGCCCCAGCATTTT,CATSPRQADNQPQHF,TRBV24-1,few,15,NA,TRBJ1-5
TGTGCCAGCAGCCGGAGTAGGTTTAGTGAGCAGTTCTTC,CASSRSRFSEQFF,TRBV28,NA,13,NA,TRBJ2-1
TGTGCCAGCAGCTTTGAGGACTATGGCTACACCTTC,CASSFEDYGYTF,TRBV5-6,few,12,NA,TRBJ1-2
TGCGCCAGCTGGTCAGGGGCGATCTCTGGGGCCAACGTCCTGACTTTC,CASWSGAISGANVLTF,TRBV5-1,NA,16,NA,TRBJ2-6
TGTGCCAGCAGGGACAGACCCTATAGCAATCAGCCCCAGCATTTT,CASRDRPYSNQPQHF,TRBV2,NA,15,NA,TRBJ1-5
TGTGCCAGCAGTCCGACACTAGGACTAGAGACCCAGTACTTC,CASSPTLGLETQYF,TRBV25-1,NA,14,NA,TRBJ2-5
TGTGCCATCAGTGAGCAGGGTCAGCCCCAGCATTTT,CAISEQGQPQHF,TRBV10-3,NA,12,NA,TRBJ1-5
TGCAGTGCTAGTCTACCCTTTCTAGCGGCTAGCACAGATACGCAGTATTTT,CSASLPFLAASTDTQYF,TRBV20-1,NA,17,TRBD2,TRBJ2-3
TGTGCCAGCAGCCAATCGGAGCGGGGGCAATATGAGCAGTTCTTC,CASSQSERGQYEQFF,TRBV4-2,NA,15,TRBD2,TRBJ2-1
TGTGCCAGCAGTGAGGAGGCGGGGAGGAATTCACCCCTCCACTTT,CASSEEAGRNSPLHF,TRBV2,NA,15,NA,TRBJ1-6
TGTGCCAGTGGCGGTGGATCCCGCAATCAGCCCCAGCATTTT,CASGGGSRNQPQHF,TRBV19,NA,14,NA,TRBJ1-5
TGTGCCAGCTCACAAACTACCGGACAGGGGGCTGTGCAGTACTTC,CASSQTTGQGAVQYF,TRBV18,NA,15,TRBD1,TRBJ2-7
TGTGCCAGCAGCGTAGATGCAGGGGTAGTAAACTATGGCTACACCTTC,CASSVDAGVVNYGYTF,TRBV9,NA,16,NA,TRBJ1-2
TGTGCCTGGAGTGTGAAAGCGGGGGTTACAGATACGCAGTATTTT,CAWSVKAGVTDTQYF,TRBV30,NA,15,TRBD2,TRBJ2-3
TGTGCCACCAGCATAGGGACAGGGTTTGAAAAACTGTTTTTT,CATSIGTGFEKLFF,TRBV15,NA,14,TRBD1,TRBJ1-4
TGTGCCTGGAGTGGAGGGTATCAAGATACGCAGTATTTT,CAWSGGYQDTQYF,TRBV30,NA,13,NA,TRBJ2-3
TGTGCCAGCAGTTACGGGTTGGGGGGTAACTATGGCTACACCTTC,CASSYGLGGNYGYTF,TRBV6-5,NA,15,NA,TRBJ1-2
TGTGCCAGCAGCTTGTCGGGTAGCACAGATACGCAGTATTTT,CASSLSGSTDTQYF,TRBV7-2,once,14,NA,TRBJ2-3
TGTGCCAGCAGCGAACAGGGGGCAGGAACTGAAGCTTTCTTT,CASSEQGAGTEAFF,TRBV2,few,14,TRBD1,TRBJ1-1
TGTGCCAGCAGCTTGTTCGCTAGCGGGGGGGCGCGTGATACGCAGTATTTT,CASSLFASGGARDTQYF,TRBV5-4,NA,17,TRBD2,TRBJ2-3
TGTGCCAGCAGTGCCCCGGGACTAGCGGGGCGAGGGACCCAGTACTTC,CASSAPGLAGRGTQYF,TRBV28,once,16,TRBD2,TRBJ2-5
TGTGCCAGTAGCACGGGACAGGGGATAACTGAAGCTTTCTTT,CASSTGQGITEAFF,TRBV19,NA,14,TRBD1,TRBJ1-1
TGTGCCACCCAGGGGCCGAACACCGGGGAGCTGTTTTTT,CATQGPNTGELFF,TRBV28,NA,13,NA,TRBJ2-2
TGTGCCAGCAGCTTCTGTGTAACGATAGCGGGACAGGGTGACTTCCATCTGTTCTTC,CASSFCVTIAGQGDFHLFF,TRBV21-1,NA,19,NA,TRBJ2-1
TGTGCCAGCAGTGTTTTAACTGAAGCTTTCTTT,CASSVLTEAFF,TRBV25-1,NA,11,NA,TRBJ1-1
TGTGCCAGCAGTTTAGCAGGGTCCCGACCCTACGAGCAGTACTTC,CASSLAGSRPYEQYF,TRBV28,NA,15,NA,TRBJ2-7
TGTGCCAGCAGCAGGACATCGGACACCATATATTTT,CASSRTSDTIYF,TRBV4-2,NA,12,NA,TRBJ1-3
TGCGCCACCGCGGGACAGGGGACTTCTAACTATGGCTACACCTTC,CATAGQGTSNYGYTF,TRBV10-2,NA,15,TRBD1,TRBJ1-2
TGTGCCAGCAGCCAACTCAGGGGACCAGAGCAGTTCTTC,CASSQLRGPEQFF,TRBV14,NA,13,NA,TRBJ2-1